This T cell receptor (beta chain) was documented in a study of T cell responses to AZD1222 COVID-19 vaccine. This clone was seen only once. Its antigen is unidentified. Profiled with immunoSEQ multiplex PCR; TCRdb holds only in-frame clones, not every one. The data hold around 130,000 clones, with around 90% observed a single time. The V gene lost 2 bases and the J gene lost 9 bases, with 17 bases spanning the gap. The CDR3 has 15 residues. The germline V gene encodes CDR1 SEHNR and CDR2 FQNEAQ (reference sequence). Study-level results: Compared with day 0, the breadth and depth of the Spike-specific TCR repertoire rose significantly after two doses of AZD1222. The CD4 TCRs associated with vaccination extended across spike and predominated at 160-218 and 743-854. Repertoire collection took place solely once the T cell response had peaked. Only a handful of AZD1222 recipients, more than 5 in all, had baseline seropositivity.

V is TRBV7-9 and J is TRBJ2-1; D not resolved. The sample in question was peripheral blood, obtained 28 days after the second dose of the MenACWY control vaccine. The sequence was obtained from an adult who received the MenACWY meningococcal vaccine as a control. The DNA of the CDR3 is TGTGCCAGCAGCTTATACTCCCAAGTCATGGGTGAGCAGTTCTTC. Its translation is CASSLYSQVMGEQFF. Based on the CDR3 plus reference TRBV7-9 and TRBJ2-1, the full variable domain is DTGVSQNPRHKITKRGQNVTFRCDPISEHNRLYWYRQTLGQGPEFLTYFQNEAQLEKSRLLSDRFSAERPKGSFSTLEIQRTEQGDSAMYLCASSLYSQVMGEQFFGPGTRLTVL.